The 20 T cell receptor beta chains presented below share a single source sample, sequenced in a study of T cell responses to AZD1222 COVID-19 vaccine. Here immunoSEQ multiplex PCR was the method, and the copy in TCRdb shows in-frame clones only, minus some. The sample contains 90,000 to 130,000 clones, 85% to 95% of which appear only once. The sample consisted of peripheral blood, taken on day 0 of AZD1222 vaccination. Receptors originate from an adult in good health.

The chain has TRBV6-1 and TRBJ1-4; D remains ambiguous. Germline V CDR1 and CDR2: MNHNS, SASEGT. Trimming stripped 2 bases from V and 7 bases from J, with 5 bases between. This CDR3 has 12 amino acids. The CDR3 DNA is TGTGCCAGCAGTGAATCCGTTGAAAAACTGTTTTTT. Amino acids: CASSESVEKLFF.

The J gene is TRBJ2-2, the V gene TRBV15, with D unresolved. V lost 0 bases and J 2 bases, leaving 7 bases between the germline ends. The CDR3 extends over 15 amino acids. Per germline, CDR1 LNHNV and CDR2 YYDKDF (reference sequence). The CDR3 nucleotides read TGTGCCACCAGCAGAGATGCTGCTAACACCGGGGAGCTGTTTTTT. This sequence encodes CATSRDAANTGELFF.

This CDR3 is CASSRGTSGGALTDTQYF. In DNA form, the CDR3 reads TGTGCCAGCAGTCGTGGGACTAGCGGGGGAGCTCTAACAGATACGCAGTATTTT. This chain uses TRBV6-6 with TRBJ2-3, with 14 bases lining up with TRBD2. In germline, CDR1 is MNHNY, CDR2 SVGAGI (reference sequence). This CDR3 has 18 residues. V trimming: 5 bases; J trimming: 3 bases; junction bases outside the gene matches: 10.

This clone was picked up one time. Other DNA sequences in the same sample also yield this CDR3. The chain joins TRBV5-1 to TRBJ1-1; possibly TRBD1 for D (5 bases). Per the germline V gene, CDR1 is SGHRS and CDR2 is YFSETQ. This CDR3 region has 14 residues. Between the trimmed V and J ends, which lost 5 bases and 1 base, there was a span of 12 bases. CDR3 sequence (DNA): TGCGCCAGCAGTCAAGGGACGGCGAACACTGAAGCTTTCTTT. This translates into CASSQGTANTEAFF.

V gene TRBV7-2 combines with J gene TRBJ1-6; D possibly corresponds to TRBD1 (5 bases). The V gene lost 6 bases and the J gene lost 5 bases, with 14 bases spanning the gap. CDR1 and CDR2 from the germline V gene are SGHTA and FQGNSA. This CDR3 region has 15 residues. The CDR3 reads CASRVLGLNNSPLHF. Here the CDR3 DNA reads TGTGCCAGCAGAGTTCTGGGACTGAATAATTCACCCCTCCACTTT.

As for this clone: Being one base from a much bigger clone, this may be a read error. This CDR3 reads CASSSGNTEAFF. The CDR3 DNA sequence: TGTGCCAGCAGCTCCGGGAACACTGAAGCTTTCTTT. The chain recombines TRBV11-2 with TRBJ1-1, with D unclear. The CDR3 covers 12 residues. Germline V CDR1 and CDR2: SGHAT, FQNNGV. The V and J ends lost 4 bases and 1 base respectively, with 4 bases between them.

The CDR3 DNA is TGTGCCATCAGTGAGGGGTCTCATGGCTACACCTTC. As protein: CAISEGSHGYTF. V usage is TRBV10-3 and J usage is TRBJ1-2; D remains ambiguous. Germline assignment: CDR1 ENHRY and CDR2 SYGVKD. V was shortened by 2 bases and J by 6 bases, with 7 bases between the two germline ends. The CDR3 sequence is 12 residues long.

Turning to this clone: This may be a read error, as it is one base from a much larger clone. The rearrangement links TRBV3-1 (or the pseudogene TRBV3-2) to TRBJ1-1, with 10 bases aligning to TRBD1. Germline V gives CDR1 LGHDT, CDR2 YNNKEL (reference sequence). The junction had 1 base not matched to a gene; V was cut back by 6 bases and J by 3 bases. This CDR3 has 13 amino acids. The CDR3 region is CASRGQGYTEAFF. The CDR3 nucleotides are TGTGCCAGCAGGGGACAGGGGTACACTGAAGCTTTCTTT.

The genes are TRBV2 and TRBJ2-2; D is undetermined. The CDR3 is 15 amino acids. V was cut by 0 bases and J by 3 bases, with 8 bases left in between. Germline V gene lookup returns CDR1 SNHLY and CDR2 FYNNEI. The DNA for the CDR3 is TGTGCCAGCAGTGAAGCCGGGCACCACACCGGGGAGCTGTTTTTT. It yields the protein CASSEAGHHTGELFF.

This chain uses TRBV5-1 with TRBJ2-3; 11 nucleotides align to TRBD2. The CDR3 extends over 15 amino acids. V was clipped by 2 bases and J by 3 bases; unmatched bases: 2. Germline V CDR1 and CDR2: SGHRS, YFSETQ. CDR3 sequence reads: CASSLIAGGTDTQYF. In nucleotides, the CDR3 is TGCGCCAGCAGCTTAATAGCGGGGGGGACAGATACGCAGTATTTT.

The rearrangement uses TRBV6-6 and TRBJ1-4, with 8 bases aligning to TRBD1. Trimming cost V 6 bases and J 8 bases; bases outside gene matches: 8. Germline-derived CDR1 and CDR2 are MNHNY and SVGAGI (reference sequence). This CDR3 spans 14 amino acids. Here the CDR3 reads CASRYRGVEEKLFF. CDR3 in DNA: TGTGCCAGCAGGTACAGGGGGGTAGAGGAAAAACTGTTTTTT.

The chain is built from TRBV3-1 (or the pseudogene TRBV3-2) and TRBJ2-2; D is uncertain. Germline values: CDR1 LGHDT, CDR2 YNNKEL (reference sequence). Trimming cost V 4 bases and J 1 base, with 7 bases left between them. This CDR3 comprises 14 residues. CDR3 protein: CASSPTENTGELFF. The CDR3 region has the DNA TGTGCCAGCAGCCCGACGGAGAACACCGGGGAGCTGTTTTTT.

The V call is TRBV7-9, the J call TRBJ1-6; 11 positions match TRBD1. The V gene end was trimmed by 6 bases and the J gene end by 13 bases; junction bases not matched to a gene: 8. Germline loops: CDR1 SEHNR, CDR2 FQNEAQ (reference sequence). This CDR3 has 14 amino acids. CDR3 sequence (DNA): TGTGCCAGCAGTGCGGGACAGGGGGGAGATCCCCTCCACTTT. As protein: CASSAGQGGDPLHF.

The chain links TRBV21-1 to TRBJ1-6. TRBV21-1 is flagged as a pseudogene. CDR3 length: 15 amino acids. The CDR3 region has the DNA TGTGCCAGCAACCCCTATAGCTCCTATAATTCACCCCTCCACTTT. Translated, it gives CASNPYSSYNSPLHF.

The chain combines TRBV6-6 with TRBJ1-1; 10 nucleotides match TRBD1. The CDR3 has 14 amino acids. Germline V gene lookup returns CDR1 MNHNY and CDR2 SVGAGI (reference sequence). V lost 6 bases and J lost 3; bases outside the gene matches: 4. The CDR3 DNA reads as TGTGCCAGCAGATGGACAGGGGGGCACACTGAAGCTTTCTTT. This translates into CASRWTGGHTEAFF.

This chain joins TRBV7-2 and TRBJ2-7; D unresolved. Trimming shortened V by 1 base and J by 3 bases, and 7 bases separated the two germline ends. Looked up from germline, CDR1 is SGHTA and CDR2 is FQGNSA. The CDR3 totals 13 residues. In DNA form, the CDR3 reads TGTGCCAGCAGCTTAGAACGGCTCTACGAGCAGTACTTC. This sequence encodes CASSLERLYEQYF.

This chain links TRBV19 with TRBJ2-1; 10 bases are shared with TRBD2. The germline gives CDR1 LNHDA, CDR2 SQIVND (reference sequence). V lost 3 bases and J lost 8; bases outside the gene matches: 7. The CDR3 is made up of 15 amino acids. CDR3 protein: CASSMGSGGAYEQFF. CDR3 nucleotide sequence: TGTGCCAGTAGTATGGGCAGCGGGGGGGCGTATGAGCAGTTCTTC.

This chain connects TRBV12-3 or TRBV12-4 to TRBJ1-2; TRBD1 aligns across 7 bases. J lost 4 bases, V lost 6 bases, and 5 bases had no gene match. CDR3 length equals 13 residues. The CDR3 DNA sequence: TGTGCCAGCAGCCCAGGGACAGCCTATGGCTACACCTTC. Encoded protein: CASSPGTAYGYTF.

The rearrangement joins TRBV28 to TRBJ2-1; D is unclear. Germline CDR1 reads MDHEN; CDR2 reads SYDVKM. The CDR3 covers 16 residues. Trimming removed 2 bases from V and 0 bases from J, with 11 bases in between. The chain's CDR3 is CASSLGTTSSYNEQFF. Written as DNA, the CDR3 is TGTGCCAGCAGTTTAGGTACGACGAGCTCCTACAATGAGCAGTTCTTC.

The chain combines TRBV10-3 with TRBJ1-6; 7 bases map to TRBD1. The V gene's germline CDR1 is ENHRY and CDR2 SYGVKD. Trimming took 4 bases from V and 7 from J; bases not matched to a gene: 4. This CDR3 spans 14 amino acids. Here the CDR3 DNA reads TGTGCCATCAGTGGGGGAGGGGGCAATTCACCCCTCCACTTT. Amino acid sequence: CAISGGGGNSPLHF.